This T cell receptor beta chain was captured in a study of T-cell memory formation after mild COVID-19. Overall study findings and caveats: A second wave of clones peaked on day 37, and their SARS-CoV-2 specificity went unconfirmed.

A single record per CDR3 protein comes from TCRdb applying MiXCR to the 5' RACE reads. The data show around 200,000 distinct CDR3 sequences, over 9.5% seen once. Unmatched junction bases numbered 5, after V lost 2 bases and J lost 2 bases. Germline-derived CDR1 and CDR2 are DFQATT and SNEGSKA (reference sequence). The CDR3 loop spans 15 amino acids. This clonotype was found many times. Its antigen is not known. V and J are TRBV20-1 and TRBJ2-5; 10 bases map to TRBD1. Material for sequencing was PBMCs or a T cell subset sorted from them (not recorded which). The origin of this receptor is a man aged 18 to 29 who had mild COVID-19 (a few samples of this study predate the infection). Cell type and time point are not known. CDR3 in DNA: TGCAGTGCTAGATCGGGACAGGGGAGACAAGAGACCCAGTACTTC. This codes for CSARSGQGRQETQYF.